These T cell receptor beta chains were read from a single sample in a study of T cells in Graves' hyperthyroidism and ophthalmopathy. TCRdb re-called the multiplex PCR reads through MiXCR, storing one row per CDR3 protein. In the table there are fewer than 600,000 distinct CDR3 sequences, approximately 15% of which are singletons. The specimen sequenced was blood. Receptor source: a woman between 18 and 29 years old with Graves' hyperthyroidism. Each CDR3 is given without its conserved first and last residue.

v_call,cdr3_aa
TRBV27,ASSWDRDQPQH
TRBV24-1,ATSDTYEREASDTQY
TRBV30,AWGATGFASPLH
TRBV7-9,ASSLTRDNEQF
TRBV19,ASSKGQGGKMNTEAF
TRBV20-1,SARQGGARDEAF
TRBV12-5,ASGWATQVEPDTQY
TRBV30,AWERGAYEQF
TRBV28,ASSPAGTGIEEKLF
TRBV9,ASSVAGMGENYNEQF
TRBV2,ASSEGPRGPQH
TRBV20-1,SARDAGLAGVGEQF
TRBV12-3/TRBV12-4,ASSFGTHGNEQF
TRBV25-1,ASTDQDNGANYGYT
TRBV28,ASRDGRTSADTQY
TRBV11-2,ASSLFTGKDTQY
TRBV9,ASSVGTGGSSGYGYT
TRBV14,ASSTRLGGGNEQF
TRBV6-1,ASTPGVHNYGYT